A single sample is the source of the 23 T cell receptor beta chains below, sequenced in a study of cytomegalovirus exposure and HLA in healthy donors. PCR used 60 Vbeta primers and 13 Jbeta primers. The data were produced by immunoSEQ multiplex PCR, yet TCRdb's version contains in-frame clones alone and is incomplete. The sample includes about 140,000 clones, under 90% of them seen just once. The specimen was PBMCs. The receptors were gathered from a man aged 40-55 years in good health and CMV-seronegative.

The chain links TRBV9 to TRBJ1-1; D not certain. V shed 4 bases and J shed 0 bases, with 13 bases lying between them. The CDR3 consists of 15 residues. Germline assignment: CDR1 SGDLS and CDR2 YYNGEE. The DNA of the CDR3 is TGTGCCAGCAGCTCGAGAATCACCCTGAACACTGAAGCTTTCTTT. It yields the protein CASSSRITLNTEAFF.

The chain uses TRBV11-2 and TRBJ1-1; 8 nucleotides agree with TRBD1. Germline-derived CDR1 and CDR2 are SGHAT and FQNNGV. The CDR3 loop spans 16 amino acids. Trimming removed 5 bases from V and 5 bases from J; junction bases left unmatched: 13. The CDR3 DNA follows: TGTGCCAGCAGCCGAGGACAGGGAGAGATAAGGACTGAAGCTTTCTTT. Translated: CASSRGQGEIRTEAFF.

The V and J genes are TRBV18 and TRBJ2-5; maybe TRBD2 (6 bases). V was shortened by 6 bases and J by 0 bases, with 14 bases between the two germline ends. The CDR3 covers 15 residues. The germline gives CDR1 KGHSH, CDR2 LQKENI. CDR3 bases: TGTGCCAGCTCGCCTACCTTAGCGGACCAAGAGACCCAGTACTTC. Translation: CASSPTLADQETQYF.

The chain is built from TRBV11-2 and TRBJ1-5; TRBD1 might be the D (6 bases). V was trimmed by 5 bases and J by 2 bases, leaving 13 bases between them. The CDR3 is 15 amino acids. The germline V gene encodes CDR1 SGHAT and CDR2 FQNNGV. CDR3 nucleotide sequence: TGTGCCAGCAGCCCCCGGGGGGGGCGCAATCAGCCCCAGCATTTT. It encodes CASSPRGGRNQPQHF. The full variable domain, in which reference TRBV11-2 and TRBJ1-5 provide the parts outside the CDR3, is EAGVAQSPRYKIIEKRQSVAFWCNPISGHATLYWYQQILGQGPKLLIQFQNNGVVDDSQLPKDRFSAERLKGVDSTLKIQPAKLEDSAVYLCASSPRGGRNQPQHFGDGTRLSIL.

This clone was recorded only once. The rearrangement uses TRBV28 and TRBJ1-2; TRBD1 aligns across 8 bases. Germline V CDR1 and CDR2: MDHEN, SYDVKM. Unmatched junction bases numbered 0, after V lost 2 bases and J lost 4 bases. The CDR3 covers 13 residues. The CDR3 DNA reads TGTGCCAGCAGTTTACAGGGGGCCTATGGCTACACCTTC. Its protein product is CASSLQGAYGYTF.

The rearrangement links TRBV2 to TRBJ1-5; D is unresolved. The ends were cut back, 6 bases at V and 0 bases at J, with 9 bases in the middle. Looked up from germline, CDR1 is SNHLY and CDR2 is FYNNEI. CDR3 size: 14 residues. CDR3 sequence reads: CASRSTHSNQPQHF. Here the CDR3 DNA reads TGTGCCAGCAGGTCGACACATAGCAATCAGCCCCAGCATTTT.

CDR3 protein: CASSLLRTESYEQYF. The CDR3 DNA reads TGTGCCAGCAGCCTACTCCGGACAGAATCCTACGAGCAGTACTTC. The rearrangement uses TRBV6-5 and TRBJ2-7; TRBD1 might be the D (6 bases). V was pared by 6 bases and J by 1 base, with 16 bases between. The CDR3 extends over 15 amino acids. Germline V lookup: CDR1 MNHEY, CDR2 SVGAGI.

V is TRBV6-4 and J is TRBJ1-6; the match to TRBD1 covers 11 bases. Germline assignment: CDR1 MRHNA and CDR2 SNTAGT. J lost 9 bases, V lost 6 bases, and 4 bases had no gene match. The CDR3 sequence is 14 residues long. The CDR3 region has the DNA TGTGCCAGCAGGGATGGGACAGGGGGTTCACCCCTCCACTTT. This codes for CASRDGTGGSPLHF.

V gene TRBV25-1 combines with J gene TRBJ1-4, with 9 bases fitting TRBD1. This CDR3 region has 14 residues. Per germline, CDR1 MGHDK and CDR2 SYGVNS. With V trimmed by 10 bases and J by 5 bases, 8 bases remained unmatched. The CDR3 is CATEPGQGNEKLFF. CDR3 bases: TGTGCCACCGAACCGGGACAGGGAAATGAAAAACTGTTTTTT.

V usage is TRBV5-1 and J usage is TRBJ2-5, with 13 bases identical to TRBD2. Germline CDR1 reads SGHRS; CDR2 reads YFSETQ. The V gene end was trimmed by 0 bases and the J gene end by 3 bases; junction bases not matched to a gene: 5. The CDR3 totals 17 residues. The CDR3 sequence is CASSLVEGLAGEETQYF. CDR3 bases: TGCGCCAGCAGCTTGGTCGAAGGACTAGCGGGGGAAGAGACCCAGTACTTC.

The chain employs TRBV25-1 and TRBJ1-2, with 8 nucleotides matching TRBD1. The CDR3 runs 15 residues. J was trimmed by 4 bases and V by 3 bases; bases with no gene match: 7. Germline V gene lookup returns CDR1 MGHDK and CDR2 SYGVNS. This chain's CDR3 is CASSENLGQVYGYTF. The DNA for the CDR3 is TGTGCCAGCAGTGAGAATTTGGGACAGGTCTATGGCTACACCTTC.

The chain uses TRBV6-5 and TRBJ1-5; possible D gene TRBD1, 6 bases. Between the trimmed V and J ends, which lost 6 bases and 4 bases, there was a span of 16 bases. Germline CDR1 and CDR2: MNHEY and SVGAGI. CDR3 length: 15 amino acids. In DNA, the CDR3 is TGTGCCAGCAGCCCACAGGGACGAATTAATCAGCCCCAGCATTTT. It encodes CASSPQGRINQPQHF.

V is TRBV27 and J is TRBJ1-3; tentatively, D is TRBD1 (6 bases). The CDR3 is 15 residues long. Germline V gene sequence: CDR1 MNHEY, CDR2 SMNVEV (reference sequence). Trimming removed 3 bases at V and 0 bases at J, with 9 bases between. The CDR3 DNA reads as TGTGCCAGCAGTTTCAGGGGTAGCTCTGGAAACACCATATATTTT. This sequence encodes CASSFRGSSGNTIYF.

Worth noting for this clone: Other DNA sequences in the sample encode the same CDR3. This chain links TRBV5-1 with TRBJ2-5, with D perhaps matching TRBD2 (5 bases). The CDR3 sequence is 14 residues long. Germline lookup yields CDR1 SGHRS and CDR2 YFSETQ. V lost 0 bases, J lost 0 bases, and 6 bases lay in between. The CDR3 region is CASSLAGNQETQYF. The CDR3 DNA reads TGCGCCAGCAGCTTGGCGGGGAACCAAGAGACCCAGTACTTC.

This rearrangement joins TRBV6-1 to TRBJ2-2, with D perhaps matching TRBD1 (5 bases). Trimming shortened V by 7 bases and J by 0 bases, and 9 bases separated the two germline ends. Germline CDR1 and CDR2: MNHNS and SASEGT. The CDR3 runs to 14 residues. CDR3 protein: CASNPGSNTGELFF. For the CDR3, the DNA is TGTGCCAGCAATCCAGGGTCGAACACCGGGGAGCTGTTTTTT.

The rearrangement links TRBV2 to TRBJ1-1; maybe TRBD1 (6 bases). CDR1 is SNHLY and CDR2 is FYNNEI in the germline V gene. V lost 6 bases, J lost 1 base, and 9 bases lay in between. The CDR3 extends over 13 amino acids. The CDR3 reads CASRDSSNTEAFF. In DNA, the CDR3 is TGTGCCAGCAGGGACAGTTCGAACACTGAAGCTTTCTTT.

This rearrangement joins TRBV29-1 to TRBJ2-7; maybe TRBD1 (5 bases). The V end was cut by 3 bases, the J end by 0 bases, with 6 bases between. Germline loops: CDR1 SQVTM, CDR2 ANQGSEA. The CDR3 is 12 amino acids. The CDR3 loop is CSVETDSYEQYF. The CDR3, as DNA: TGCAGCGTTGAGACAGACTCCTACGAGCAGTACTTC.

This sequence joins TRBV28 and TRBJ1-2; 7 bases are a match to TRBD1. V was clipped by 6 bases and J by 3 bases; unmatched bases: 10. The germline V gene has CDR1 MDHEN and CDR2 SYDVKM. The CDR3 totals 15 residues. This chain's CDR3 is CASRPRTGPYYGYTF. CDR3 nucleotide sequence: TGTGCCAGCAGACCAAGGACAGGCCCCTACTATGGCTACACCTTC.

This chain links TRBV5-6 with TRBJ1-2; TRBD1 aligns across 8 bases. The germline V gene encodes CDR1 SGHDT and CDR2 YYEEEE. V was pared by 0 bases and J by 2 bases, with 6 bases of the junction left unmatched. The CDR3 loop spans 16 amino acids. The CDR3 coding sequence is TGTGCCAGCAGCTTGGGGAGGACAGGGAGAAACTATGGCTACACCTTC. Encoded protein: CASSLGRTGRNYGYTF.

The chain joins TRBV7-2 to TRBJ2-1; 7 bases map to TRBD1. The V segment lost 3 bases and the J segment 0 bases; nucleotides outside the gene matches: 8. Germline V lookup: CDR1 SGHTA, CDR2 FQGNSA. The CDR3 length is 17 residues. CDR3 amino acids: CASSLRQGDLSYNEQFF. The CDR3 DNA is TGTGCCAGCAGCTTGAGACAGGGTGACCTCTCCTACAATGAGCAGTTCTTC.

The chain links TRBV6-5 to TRBJ1-2; D unclear. Germline CDR1 and CDR2: MNHEY and SVGAGI. V was trimmed by 6 bases and J by 8 bases, leaving 13 bases between them. The CDR3 totals 12 residues. The chain's CDR3 is CASSVAPGGYTF. As DNA, the CDR3 is TGTGCCAGCAGCGTAGCCCCGGGAGGCTACACCTTC.

The rearrangement joins TRBV7-9 to TRBJ1-2; 11 positions match TRBD1. This CDR3 comprises 15 residues. The germline CDR1 and CDR2 sequences are SEHNR and FQNEAQ (reference sequence). V shed 5 bases and J 8 bases; nucleotides not matched to a gene: 10. The CDR3 protein is CASSSAGTGGMGYTF. The CDR3 DNA sequence: TGTGCCAGCAGCAGCGCCGGGACAGGGGGGATGGGCTACACCTTC.

The rearrangement uses TRBV9 and TRBJ2-5; 13 bases map to TRBD2. V was clipped by 3 bases and J by 2 bases; unmatched bases: 4. From germline, CDR1 is SGDLS and CDR2 YYNGEE. This CDR3 is 16 amino acids long. The CDR3 region is CASSGGTSGVQETQYF. CDR3 DNA: TGTGCCAGCAGCGGCGGGACTAGCGGGGTACAAGAGACCCAGTACTTC.